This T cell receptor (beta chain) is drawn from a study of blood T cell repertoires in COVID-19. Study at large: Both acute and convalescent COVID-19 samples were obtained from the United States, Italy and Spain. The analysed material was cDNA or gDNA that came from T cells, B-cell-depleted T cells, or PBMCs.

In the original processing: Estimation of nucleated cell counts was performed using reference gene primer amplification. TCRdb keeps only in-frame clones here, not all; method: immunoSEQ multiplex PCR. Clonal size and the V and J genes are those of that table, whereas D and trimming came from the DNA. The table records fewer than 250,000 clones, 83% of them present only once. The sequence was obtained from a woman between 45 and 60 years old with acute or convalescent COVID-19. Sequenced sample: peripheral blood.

The CDR3 DNA sequence: TGTGCCAGCAGCCAGTCTAGCGGCACAGATACGCAGTATTTT. Translated: CASSQSSGTDTQYF. The chain is built from TRBV3-1 (or the pseudogene TRBV3-2) and TRBJ2-3; a weak D match, TRBD2 (6 bases). Germline V lookup: CDR1 LGHDT, CDR2 YNNKEL (reference sequence). The CDR3 extends over 14 amino acids. V was cut by 3 bases and J by 1 base, with 8 bases left in between.